This T cell receptor beta chain was observed in a study of T-cell reconstitution after alpha-beta-depleted transplantation in children. It was with unique molecular identifiers that the TCRbeta library was prepared. TCRdb re-analysed the PCR reads in MiXCR, keeping a single row per CDR3 protein. The sample lists a few hundred thousand distinct CDR3 sequences; 15% to 20% were seen once. The CDR3 runs to 17 residues. Trimming took off 2 bases at V and 0 bases at J, with 15 bases between the two ends. Germline assignment: CDR1 SGHVS and CDR2 FQNEAQ. Here the sequenced sample was PBMCs from the stem cell graft donor, taken from the stem cell graft. V and J are TRBV7-8 and TRBJ2-3; no clear D gene. This sequence was found in a human donor who donated a stem cell graft to a child with acute lymphoblastic leukemia. Here the CDR3 DNA reads TGTGCCAGCAGCTTAATTAGTCGGCAGATTAGCACAGATACGCAGTATTTT. Its protein product is CASSLISRQISTDTQYF.